Sequencing of this T cell receptor (beta chain) was carried out in a study of blood T cell repertoires in COVID-19. On the study more broadly: Spain, Italy and the United States supplied samples that represented acute and convalescent COVID-19. PBMCs, B-cell-depleted T cells, or T cells were the source of the cDNA or gDNA that made up the material.

The V end was cut by 7 bases, the J end by 4 bases, with 20 bases between. The CDR3 sequence is 16 residues long. In the original processing: Amplification from reference gene primers served as the basis for estimated nucleated cell counts. Generated by immunoSEQ multiplex PCR, the TCRdb table keeps only in-frame clones and is missing some. That table is the source of V, J and clone size, and D and trimming were worked out from the DNA. The sample includes 200,000 to 250,000 clones, 65% to 85% of them seen just once. The sample comprised peripheral blood. The genes are TRBV23-1 and TRBJ2-1, with D possibly matching TRBD1 (6 bases). TRBV23-1 is given ORF status, its function remaining uncertain. This TCR was sampled from a human donor in a cohort sampled during active COVID-19. CDR3 region: CASKDRRQATYNEQFF. The CDR3 coding sequence is TGCGCCAGCAAAGACAGGAGGCAGGCGACATACAATGAGCAGTTCTTC.